Presented here are 27 T cell receptor beta chains from one specimen sequenced in a study of cytomegalovirus exposure and HLA in healthy donors. PCR involved 60 Vbeta and 13 Jbeta primers. Clones were sequenced by immunoSEQ multiplex PCR, and TCRdb holds only the in-frame ones, with some missing. The profile shows about 120,000 clones, 82% of them singletons. What was sequenced was PBMCs. These receptors were obtained from a woman under 30 in good health and CMV-seronegative.

The chain combines TRBV16 with TRBJ2-2; no clear D gene. This CDR3 region has 13 residues. V gave up 2 bases and J gave up 5 bases, with 6 bases separating them. The germline V gene encodes CDR1 KGHSY and CDR2 FQNENV. The DNA for the CDR3 is TGTGCCAGCAGCCAAGGCCCGACCGGGGAGCTGTTTTTT. Residues: CASSQGPTGELFF.

The chain carries TRBV19 and TRBJ1-1; D perhaps matches TRBD1 (5 bases). This CDR3 region has 13 residues. V lost 5 bases and J lost 3, with 10 bases in between. The germline V gene has CDR1 LNHDA and CDR2 SQIVND (reference sequence). CDR3 coding DNA: TGTGCCAGTAGTCGGACACCTGACACTGAAGCTTTCTTT. Its protein product is CASSRTPDTEAFF.

The chain joins TRBV5-5 to TRBJ1-2; 9 nucleotides align to TRBD1. Germline CDR1 SGHKS, CDR2 YYEKEE (reference sequence). V dropped 4 bases and J dropped 3; count of bases not matched to a gene: 7. The CDR3 sequence is 15 residues long. In DNA form, the CDR3 reads TGTGCCAGCAGCGTACAGGGGGCGGGTGACTATGGCTACACCTTC. Encoded protein: CASSVQGAGDYGYTF.

This sequence joins TRBV7-2 and TRBJ2-7; 8 positions agree with TRBD2. The CDR3 covers 17 residues. Losses at the gene ends were 3 bases for V and 2 bases for J; bases not matched to a gene: 12. Germline CDR1 and CDR2: SGHTA and FQGNSA. CDR3 in amino acids: CASSLRAGGPSTYEQYF. The DNA of the CDR3 is TGTGCCAGCAGCTTGAGGGCGGGAGGTCCCTCCACCTACGAGCAGTACTTC.

V usage is TRBV5-6 and J usage is TRBJ2-7; D remains unclear. Trimming pared 1 base from V and 2 bases from J, leaving 4 bases between. This CDR3 comprises 12 residues. CDR1 is SGHDT and CDR2 is YYEEEE in the germline V gene. CDR3 sequence: CASSLLAYEQYF. CDR3 DNA sequence: TGTGCCAGCAGCTTGTTAGCCTACGAGCAGTACTTC.

V and J are TRBV18 and TRBJ1-2, with a tentative D call TRBD1 (5 bases). Germline CDR1 reads KGHSH; CDR2 reads LQKENI. The CDR3 contains 16 residues. V lost 0 bases to trimming and J lost 4 bases, with 15 bases between them. The CDR3 here is CASSPPAQTVTYGYTF. For the CDR3, the DNA is TGTGCCAGCTCACCACCGGCCCAGACAGTAACCTATGGCTACACCTTC.

This clone was seen a handful of times. The chain employs TRBV2 and TRBJ2-2, with 8 positions matching TRBD1. This CDR3 region has 16 residues. Germline V lookup: CDR1 SNHLY, CDR2 FYNNEI. Losses at the gene ends were 4 bases for V and 3 bases for J; bases not matched to a gene: 7. Here the CDR3 reads CASSADRAPYTGELFF. The CDR3 region has the DNA TGTGCCAGCAGTGCGGACAGGGCCCCTTACACCGGGGAGCTGTTTTTT.

V usage is TRBV5-4 and J usage is TRBJ2-1; 11 nucleotides align to TRBD2. After removal of 4 bases from V and 8 bases from J, the junction contained 8 bases not matched to a gene. Germline V gene data show CDR1 as SGHNT and CDR2 as YYREEE (reference sequence). The CDR3 spans 15 residues. This CDR3 is CASSPSGRIWHEQFF. CDR3 nucleotide sequence: TGTGCCAGCAGCCCTAGCGGGAGGATTTGGCATGAGCAGTTCTTC. The entire variable domain, with the rest obtained from reference TRBV5-4 and TRBJ2-1, is as follows: ETGVTQSPTHLIKTRGQQVTLRCSSQSGHNTVSWYQQALGQGPQFIFQYYREEENGRGNFPPRFSGLQFPNYSSELNVNALELDDSALYLCASSPSGRIWHEQFFGPGTRLTVL.

This clone was counted only a few times. The CDR3 bases are TGCGCCAGCGCCCAGGGACTAGCGGGGGGCGTGACAGATACGCAGTATTTT. It is translated as CASAQGLAGGVTDTQYF. This sequence joins TRBV10-1 and TRBJ2-3, with 15 positions matching TRBD2. The germline V gene has CDR1 WNHNN and CDR2 SYGVQD (reference sequence). The trim removed 8 bases at V and 3 bases at J, leaving 9 bases unmatched. The CDR3 is made up of 17 amino acids.

This chain joins TRBV5-6 and TRBJ1-6; no reliable D call. CDR1 and CDR2 from the germline V gene are SGHDT and YYEEEE. This CDR3 is built from 17 residues. Trimming took 5 bases from V and 0 from J, leaving 15 bases between them. The CDR3 coding sequence is TGTGCCAGCAGTTTAATGACCGCTAGCTCCTATAATTCACCCCTCCACTTT. It yields the protein CASSLMTASSYNSPLHF.

The rearrangement uses TRBV19 and TRBJ2-1, with TRBD1 matching 10 bases. V gave up 6 bases and J gave up 10 bases; unmatched junction bases: 6. This CDR3 has 13 amino acids. The germline CDR1 and CDR2 sequences are LNHDA and SQIVND (reference sequence). The CDR3 loop is CASSRDRGEEQFF. CDR3 sequence (DNA): TGTGCCAGTAGCCGGGACAGGGGTGAGGAGCAGTTCTTC.

This clone has only one observation. The chain has TRBV30 and TRBJ1-5, with 7 bases that match TRBD1. Germline V gives CDR1 GTSNPN, CDR2 SVGIG (reference sequence). The CDR3 contains 15 residues. The trim removed 0 bases at V and 4 bases at J, leaving 6 bases unmatched. Written as DNA, the CDR3 is TGTGCCTGGAGTGTATCAGGGGGGCCTAATCAGCCCCAGCATTTT. Its protein product is CAWSVSGGPNQPQHF.

To note about this clone: The germline gene is not matched at one end of the junction; a read error may be the cause. This chain uses TRBV7-9 with TRBJ1-2; D gene unclear. The V gene's germline CDR1 is SEHNR and CDR2 FQNEAQ (reference sequence). The CDR3 covers 17 residues. Here the CDR3 reads CSSSLARDSIKPYGYTF. The CDR3 DNA is TGTTCCAGCAGCTTAGCCCGCGACTCTATAAAACCCTATGGCTACACCTTC.

V and J are TRBV6-1 and TRBJ2-7, with D possibly matching TRBD2 (5 bases). V dropped 2 bases and J dropped 3 bases, with 20 bases sitting between them. CDR3 length equals 17 residues. The germline V gene has CDR1 MNHNS and CDR2 SASEGT. In nucleotides, the CDR3 is TGTGCCAGCAGTGAAATGGTTGGCTCCTCAGACTACTACGAGCAGTACTTC. This gives the protein CASSEMVGSSDYYEQYF.

V gene TRBV5-6 combines with J gene TRBJ2-5; D is unclear. This CDR3 is 13 amino acids long. CDR1 and CDR2 from the germline V gene are SGHDT and YYEEEE. Deletions cut 4 bases from V and 3 bases from J, with 10 bases between. CDR3 amino acids: CASSLELKETQYF. Here the CDR3 DNA reads TGTGCCAGCAGCCTTGAGCTCAAAGAGACCCAGTACTTC.

The rearrangement joins TRBV27 to TRBJ2-5; D might be TRBD1 (5 bases). CDR1 is MNHEY, CDR2 SMNVEV, per germline (reference sequence). This CDR3 comprises 13 residues. With 10 bases removed from V and 1 base from J, the gap between germline ends came to 13 bases. The CDR3, as DNA: TGTGCCACCTCGACAGTTTTCCAAGAGACCCAGTACTTC. It yields the protein CATSTVFQETQYF.

V gene TRBV18 combines with J gene TRBJ2-5; D is perhaps TRBD1 (5 bases). The germline V gene has CDR1 KGHSH and CDR2 LQKENI. The germline V and J ends were trimmed by 3 bases and 5 bases, with 19 bases remaining between them. The CDR3 has 16 residues. As DNA, the CDR3 is TGTGCCAGCTCACCTCTCGTCCCAGGGAAGGGTGAGACCCAGTACTTC. Protein product: CASSPLVPGKGETQYF.

The rearrangement joins TRBV29-1 to TRBJ2-7, with no clear D. The V end was cut by 4 bases, the J end by 5 bases, with 12 bases between. The CDR3 runs 12 residues. Germline V lookup: CDR1 SQVTM, CDR2 ANQGSEA. In DNA, the CDR3 is TGCAGCGTTGGTACAGCTCCTAACGAGCAGTACTTC. Its translation is CSVGTAPNEQYF.

The V gene is TRBV28, the J gene TRBJ2-7; 7 positions agree with TRBD2. Germline CDR1 reads MDHEN; CDR2 reads SYDVKM. This CDR3 contains 13 residues. The ends lost 2 bases at V and 6 bases at J; junction bases unmatched: 4. CDR3 in DNA: TGTGCCAGCAGTTTAGGATCGGGGGGCGAGCAGTACTTC. This encodes CASSLGSGGEQYF.

This clone was seen a few times. The V gene is TRBV29-1, the J gene TRBJ1-2; the D is unclear. This CDR3 is 12 amino acids long. The V and J ends lost 1 base and 8 bases respectively, with 11 bases between them. Germline V CDR1 and CDR2: SQVTM, ANQGSEA. CDR3 residues: CSVEGREKGYTF. The CDR3 DNA is TGCAGCGTTGAAGGCCGGGAAAAAGGCTACACCTTC.

The rearrangement joins TRBV9 to TRBJ2-5, with 7 bases matching TRBD1. The V and J ends lost 0 bases and 2 bases, in that order; junction bases with no gene match: 7. CDR3 length: 16 residues. CDR1 and CDR2 (germline): SGDLS, YYNGEE. CDR3 bases: TGTGCCAGCAGCGTAGGAGGGGGCCCTAATCAAGAGACCCAGTACTTC. Translated: CASSVGGGPNQETQYF.

The chain uses TRBV7-9 and TRBJ2-1, with TRBD2 matching over 13 bases. V was clipped by 5 bases and J by 8 bases; unmatched bases: 6. The V gene's germline CDR1 is SEHNR and CDR2 FQNEAQ (reference sequence). CDR3 size: 15 residues. CDR3 sequence: CASSEGLAGLDEQFF. The CDR3 DNA follows: TGTGCCAGCAGCGAGGGACTAGCGGGGTTGGATGAGCAGTTCTTC.

The chain links TRBV14 to TRBJ1-1, with D tentatively TRBD1 (5 bases). In germline, CDR1 is SGHDN, CDR2 FVKESK. This CDR3 comprises 17 residues. Trimming took off 1 base at V and 5 bases at J, with 20 bases between the two ends. The DNA for the CDR3 is TGTGCCAGCAGCCAAGGAACAGGCGGGGACCGATGGACTGAAGCTTTCTTT. This sequence encodes CASSQGTGGDRWTEAFF.

The chain employs TRBV7-2 and TRBJ1-1; D possibly corresponds to TRBD1 (6 bases). Germline assignment: CDR1 SGHTA and CDR2 FQGNSA. This CDR3 has 15 residues. V lost 1 base and J 0 bases, leaving 9 bases between the germline ends. In DNA form, the CDR3 reads TGTGCCAGCAGCTTAGAGGGGGACATGAACACTGAAGCTTTCTTT. This sequence encodes CASSLEGDMNTEAFF.

This clone has a handful of counts. The V call is TRBV27, the J call TRBJ2-1, with TRBD2 identical over 10 bases. V trimming: 3 bases; J trimming: 6 bases; junction bases outside the gene matches: 5. The CDR3 covers 15 residues. The germline gives CDR1 MNHEY, CDR2 SMNVEV (reference sequence). The CDR3 DNA reads as TGTGCCAGCAGTTTTTTAGCGGGAGGTGCCAATGAGCAGTTCTTC. As protein: CASSFLAGGANEQFF.

V and J are TRBV6-5 and TRBJ2-7; TRBD2 is a possible D gene (5 bases). Germline loops: CDR1 MNHEY, CDR2 SVGAGI. V lost 3 bases and J lost 5, with 20 bases in between. CDR3 length: 16 residues. In DNA form, the CDR3 reads TGTGCCAGCAGTTATTTCGACACCCCGGGGTTCGACGAGCAGTACTTC. This codes for CASSYFDTPGFDEQYF.

V is TRBV5-1 and J is TRBJ1-1; 7 nucleotides agree with TRBD1. This CDR3 region has 16 residues. Germline V lookup: CDR1 SGHRS, CDR2 YFSETQ. Germline trimming cut 0 bases from V and 4 bases from J; bases unmatched to any gene: 9. The CDR3 here is CASSLGRYAGGTEAFF. The CDR3, as DNA: TGCGCCAGCAGCTTGGGTAGGTACGCAGGGGGCACTGAAGCTTTCTTT.